The 15 T cell receptor beta chains below come from one sample, sequenced in a study of beta chain features in type 1 diabetes. Sequencing targeted expressed TCRB transcripts, as all isolated RNA had been reverse transcribed. The table came from immunoSEQ multiplex PCR; TCRdb's copy has only in-frame clones and leaves some out. The table lists under 900,000 clones, roughly a sixth of them singletons, with 0.02% to 0.025% in the top ten. Sequencing used naive CD4+ T cells from blood. These receptors were obtained from a woman in her late teens or twenties in good health.

The chain carries TRBV27 and TRBJ2-5; 7 nucleotides agree with TRBD1. This CDR3 comprises 14 residues. Losses at the gene ends were 5 bases for V and 2 bases for J; bases not matched to a gene: 5. The germline V gene has CDR1 MNHEY and CDR2 SMNVEV (reference sequence). The CDR3: CASSQPGQQETQYF. The DNA for the CDR3 is TGTGCCAGCAGTCAACCGGGACAGCAAGAGACCCAGTACTTC.

This clone was seen only a few times. The chain links TRBV27 to TRBJ2-7; a possible D gene is TRBD1 (7 bases). The germline V and J ends were trimmed by 5 bases and 0 bases, with 20 bases remaining between them. The CDR3 spans 17 residues. The germline CDR1 and CDR2 sequences are MNHEY and SMNVEV (reference sequence). The CDR3 loop reads CASSHRGTDGYSYEQYF. As DNA, the CDR3 is TGTGCCAGCAGTCATCGGGGGACAGACGGGTACTCCTACGAGCAGTACTTC.

This clone was counted a few times. The V gene is TRBV2, the J gene TRBJ1-2; D unresolved. The CDR3 loop spans 12 amino acids. Germline V gene lookup returns CDR1 SNHLY and CDR2 FYNNEI. V was clipped by 6 bases and J by 7 bases, with 12 bases between them. CDR3 protein: CASRTGAPGYTF. CDR3 nucleotide sequence: TGTGCCAGCAGAACCGGAGCGCCTGGCTACACCTTC. The full variable domain, rest sourced from reference TRBV2 and TRBJ1-2, is EPEVTQTPSHQVTQMGQEVILRCVPISNHLYFYWYRQILGQKVEFLVSFYNNEISEKSEIFDDQFSVERPDGSNFTLKIRSTKLEDSAMYFCASRTGAPGYTFGSGTRLTVV.

The V and J genes are TRBV6-1 and TRBJ2-5; D is perhaps TRBD1 (5 bases). Germline CDR1 MNHNS, CDR2 SASEGT. The V and J ends lost 4 bases and 2 bases respectively, with 14 bases between them. This CDR3 contains 15 residues. The CDR3 nucleotides are TGTGCCAGCAGTGCTAGAAAGACAGCGCAAGAGACCCAGTACTTC. This sequence encodes CASSARKTAQETQYF.

The chain links TRBV4-1 to TRBJ2-3; the match to TRBD2 covers 7 bases. The CDR3 length is 13 residues. The trim removed 1 base at V and 14 bases at J, leaving 9 bases unmatched. Germline CDR1 and CDR2: MGHRA and YSYEKL. CDR3 in amino acids: CASSQAPSGSTYF. The DNA of the CDR3 is TGCGCCAGCAGCCAAGCGCCTAGCGGATCCACGTATTTT.

In this sample, this clone turned up a few times. The same CDR3 also results from other DNA sequences found in this sample. This chain links TRBV13 with TRBJ2-3; D unresolved. Between the trimmed V and J ends, which lost 1 base and 4 bases, there was a span of 3 bases. The CDR3 runs 12 residues. Per germline, CDR1 PRHDT and CDR2 FYEKMQ (reference sequence). CDR3 residues: CASSLVADTQYF. The CDR3 nucleotides are TGTGCCAGCAGCTTAGTGGCAGATACGCAGTATTTT.

This chain links TRBV9 with TRBJ2-2; 8 bases agree with TRBD1. V lost 2 bases to trimming and J lost 4 bases; unmatched junction nucleotides: 7. The CDR3 has 16 amino acids. The germline CDR1 and CDR2 sequences are SGDLS and YYNGEE. This chain's CDR3 is CASSVIGQGPTGELFF. The CDR3, as DNA: TGTGCCAGCAGCGTCATCGGACAGGGACCCACCGGGGAGCTGTTTTTT. Complete variable domain (other parts from reference TRBV9 and TRBJ2-2): DSGVTQTPKHLITATGQRVTLRCSPRSGDLSVYWYQQSLDQGLQFLIQYYNGEERAKGNILERFSAQQFPDLHSELNLSSLELGDSALYFCASSVIGQGPTGELFFGEGSRLTVL.

The rearrangement links TRBV7-9 to TRBJ2-7; D possibly matches TRBD1 or TRBD2 (5 bases each). The CDR3 is made up of 14 amino acids. Germline loops: CDR1 SEHNR, CDR2 FQNEAQ (reference sequence). Between the trimmed V and J ends, which lost 1 base and 7 bases, there was a span of 14 bases. The chain's CDR3 is CASSLVGEWDEQYF. The CDR3 DNA reads as TGTGCCAGCAGCTTAGTGGGGGAATGGGATGAGCAGTACTTC. Full variable domain (outside the CDR3, taken from reference TRBV7-9 and TRBJ2-7): DTGVSQNPRHKITKRGQNVTFRCDPISEHNRLYWYRQTLGQGPEFLTYFQNEAQLEKSRLLSDRFSAERPKGSFSTLEIQRTEQGDSAMYLCASSLVGEWDEQYFGPGTRLTVT.

This clone was recorded a few times. The CDR3 is CASSLARGQETQYF. Written as DNA, the CDR3 is TGTGCCAGCAGCTTGGCCAGGGGACAAGAGACCCAGTACTTC. V usage is TRBV5-4 and J usage is TRBJ2-5; tentative D call: TRBD1 (6 bases). Trimming cost V 0 bases and J 2 bases, with 8 bases left between them. This CDR3 is built from 14 residues. Germline loops: CDR1 SGHNT, CDR2 YYREEE (reference sequence).

In this sample, this clone turned up a few times. The chain employs TRBV25-1 and TRBJ2-1, with TRBD1 matching over 9 bases. CDR1 is MGHDK and CDR2 is SYGVNS in the germline V gene. With 5 bases clipped from V and 14 bases from J, the junction kept 13 bases outside the gene matches. There are 14 residues in the CDR3. CDR3 coding DNA: TGTGCCAGCAGTCCGCGAGGGGCGGGGACAGGGAAGTTCTTC. Amino acids: CASSPRGAGTGKFF.

In this sample, this clone turned up a few times. V is TRBV7-9 and J is TRBJ1-2; D gene unclear. The CDR3 is 12 amino acids. Looked up from germline, CDR1 is SEHNR and CDR2 is FQNEAQ (reference sequence). V dropped 7 bases and J dropped 4 bases, with 10 bases sitting between them. CDR3 residues: CASTRDIYGYTF. CDR3 coding DNA: TGTGCCAGCACAAGGGATATCTATGGCTACACCTTC.

This clone showed up just a few times. CDR3 nucleotide sequence: TGTGCCAGCAGGGGACAGGGCTACGAGCAGTACTTC. Translated, it gives CASRGQGYEQYF. This rearrangement joins TRBV25-1 to TRBJ2-7; 9 nucleotides match TRBD1. Trimming cost V 6 bases and J 3 bases; bases outside gene matches: 0. Germline V gene data show CDR1 as MGHDK and CDR2 as SYGVNS. The CDR3 is 12 residues long.

This chain links TRBV6-6 with TRBJ2-1; 7 nucleotides agree with TRBD1. Germline assignment: CDR1 MNHNY and CDR2 SVGAGI (reference sequence). The CDR3 consists of 15 residues. The ends lost 3 bases at V and 3 bases at J; junction bases unmatched: 5. In DNA form, the CDR3 reads TGTGCCAGCAGTTATAATCCAGGGGGCTACAATGAGCAGTTCTTC. Translated, it gives CASSYNPGGYNEQFF.

The genes are TRBV4-2 and TRBJ2-1, with D possibly TRBD2 on 6 matching bases. The V and J ends lost 0 bases and 7 bases respectively, with 13 bases between them. Germline-derived CDR1 and CDR2 are LGHNA and YNFKEQ. The CDR3 sequence is 15 residues long. DNA of the CDR3: TGTGCCAGCAGCCAAGAAAGGCATGGGGGGAATGAGCAGTTCTTC. The encoded protein is CASSQERHGGNEQFF.

The table lists this clone with a few counts. This chain links TRBV4-2 with TRBJ2-7; possible D gene TRBD2, 5 bases. CDR3 size: 14 residues. The V end was cut by 2 bases, the J end by 5 bases, with 13 bases between. CDR1 and CDR2 (germline): LGHNA, YNFKEQ. The CDR3 bases are TGTGCCAGCAGCCAAAATCAGGCGGGTAACGAGCAGTACTTC. Amino acids: CASSQNQAGNEQYF.